These 27 T cell receptor beta chains were sequenced from one sample in a study of blood T cell repertoires in COVID-19. Data came from immunoSEQ multiplex PCR; TCRdb stores just in-frame clones and leaves some out. The table lists about 210,000 clones, 80% to 85% of them singletons. Input material: PBMCs or T cells enriched from blood (not recorded which). Receptor source: a woman aged 45-60 years with acute COVID-19.

The chain carries TRBV5-1 and TRBJ1-3; D might be TRBD1 (6 bases). The V gene lost 0 bases and the J gene lost 2 bases, with 9 bases spanning the gap. The CDR3 is made up of 15 amino acids. Germline CDR1 is SGHRS and CDR2 is YFSETQ. CDR3 sequence (DNA): TGCGCCAGCAGCTTGGAGGGACACACTGGAAACACCATATATTTT. Its protein product is CASSLEGHTGNTIYF. Drawing the rest from reference TRBV5-1 and TRBJ1-3, the complete variable domain is KAGVTQTPRYLIKTRGQQVTLSCSPISGHRSVSWYQQTPGQGLQFLFEYFSETQRNKGNFPGRFSGRQFSNSRSEMNVSTLELGDSALYLCASSLEGHTGNTIYFGEGSWLTVV.

The chain couples TRBV27 to TRBJ2-2; D is unclear. Deletions cut 0 bases from V and 6 bases from J, with 11 bases between. Looked up from germline, CDR1 is MNHEY and CDR2 is SMNVEV (reference sequence). The CDR3 runs to 15 residues. The CDR3 DNA follows: TGTGCCAGCAGTTTATCGGCGGTGGGTTCCGGGGAGCTGTTTTTT. Its translation is CASSLSAVGSGELFF.

This rearrangement joins TRBV21-1 to TRBJ1-5; no DNA check was done on the table's D call, TRBD1. TRBV21-1 is a pseudogene segment. The CDR3 has 18 residues. The CDR3 region has the DNA TGTGCCAGCAGCAAAGAGGGACAGGAGACTTATAGCAATCAGCCCCAGCATTTT. As protein: CASSKEGQETYSNQPQHF.

The chain joins TRBV6-2 or TRBV6-3 to TRBJ2-7; 11 bases agree with TRBD1. This CDR3 region has 13 residues. Trimming took 4 bases from V and 4 from J; bases not matched to a gene: 0. Germline CDR1 and CDR2: MNHEY and SVGEGT. The CDR3 spells CASSWDRGYEQYF. Written as DNA, the CDR3 is TGTGCCAGCAGTTGGGACAGGGGGTACGAGCAGTACTTC.

The chain uses TRBV29-1 and TRBJ1-1; tentatively, D is TRBD1 (5 bases). The germline V and J ends were trimmed by 0 bases and 3 bases, with 8 bases remaining between them. Germline V gene data show CDR1 as SQVTM and CDR2 as ANQGSEA. The CDR3 totals 13 residues. DNA for the CDR3: TGCAGCGTTGAAGATGTGGGGCACACTGAAGCTTTCTTT. Its translation is CSVEDVGHTEAFF. Drawing the rest from reference TRBV29-1 and TRBJ1-1, the complete variable domain is SAVISQKPSRDICQRGTSLTIQCQVDSQVTMMFWYRQQPGQSLTLIATANQGSEATYESGFVIDKFPISRPNLTFSTLTVSNMSPEDSSIYLCSVEDVGHTEAFFGQGTRLTVV.

About this clone: Mismatch with germline at one junction end may stem from a read error. The chain joins TRBV4-2 to TRBJ2-2; 7 bases are shared with TRBD1. The CDR3 contains 16 residues. Germline CDR1 and CDR2: LGHNA and YNFKEQ. This chain's CDR3 is CASSQETGTNAGELFF. CDR3 nucleotides: TGTGCCAGCAGCCAGGAGACAGGGACGAACGCCGGGGAGCTGTTTTTT.

This clone has a handful of counts. The CDR3 is CASRSDRSSYNEQFF. CDR3 nucleotide sequence: TGCGCCAGCAGGAGCGACAGAAGCTCCTACAATGAGCAGTTCTTC. The V call is TRBV10-2, the J call TRBJ2-1; tentative D call: TRBD1 (5 bases). The V end lost 6 bases, the J end lost 0 bases, and 12 bases lay between the germline ends. The CDR3 covers 15 residues. CDR1 is WSHSY, CDR2 SAAADI, per germline.

The chain is built from TRBV7-9 and TRBJ1-3; no clear D. Germline V CDR1 and CDR2: SEHNR, FQNEAQ (reference sequence). V was clipped by 6 bases and J by 0 bases, with 9 bases between them. This CDR3 is 14 amino acids long. The CDR3 here is CASRGGSSGNTIYF. CDR3 nucleotides: TGTGCCAGCAGGGGAGGGAGCTCTGGAAACACCATATATTTT.

V usage is TRBV5-6 and J usage is TRBJ1-5; 9 bases are shared with TRBD1. Germline CDR1 SGHDT, CDR2 YYEEEE. Losses at the gene ends were 4 bases for V and 6 bases for J; bases not matched to a gene: 8. The CDR3 consists of 15 residues. CDR3 nucleotides: TGTGCCAGCAGCAAGGACAGGGGACACGGTCAGCCCCAGCATTTT. Protein: CASSKDRGHGQPQHF.

This clone was detected only a few times. The chain uses TRBV11-2 and TRBJ1-4, with D perhaps matching TRBD1 (5 bases). The V and J ends lost 5 bases and 4 bases respectively, with 14 bases between them. In germline, CDR1 is SGHAT, CDR2 FQNNGV. CDR3 length equals 15 residues. CDR3 in DNA: TGTGCCAGCAGCGCACAGGCGGCATATAATGAAAAACTGTTTTTT. Amino acid sequence: CASSAQAAYNEKLFF.

This clone has a single count. The chain employs TRBV30 and TRBJ2-1; 8 nucleotides line up with TRBD2. Trimming cost V 1 base and J 7 bases; bases outside gene matches: 3. This CDR3 has 13 amino acids. Per the germline V gene, CDR1 is GTSNPN and CDR2 is SVGIG (reference sequence). Here the CDR3 reads CAWSGRLANEQFF. The CDR3 DNA reads as TGTGCCTGGAGTGGGCGACTAGCGAATGAGCAGTTCTTC.

The rearrangement joins TRBV24-1 to TRBJ1-2, with 8 positions matching TRBD1. The trim removed 4 bases at V and 5 bases at J, leaving 8 bases unmatched. The CDR3 length is 15 residues. CDR1 and CDR2 (germline): KGHDR, SFDVKD. The CDR3 nucleotides read TGTGCCACCAGTGAACCGGGACAGGCCGCTTATGGCTACACCTTC. This gives the protein CATSEPGQAAYGYTF.

The rearrangement joins TRBV4-1 to TRBJ1-4; 10 bases are shared with TRBD1. This CDR3 has 20 residues. V was pared by 6 bases and J by 4 bases, with 20 bases of the junction left unmatched. CDR1 MGHRA and CDR2 YSYEKL come from the germline V gene. The CDR3 DNA reads as TGCGCCAGCAGTCCCGGAGGGGGGCCGGGACAGGGGTGGAGTAATGAAAAACTGTTTTTT. Translation: CASSPGGGPGQGWSNEKLFF.

The rearrangement links TRBV11-2 to TRBJ2-2; TRBD2 is a possible D gene (5 bases). The CDR3 is made up of 12 amino acids. Trimming removed 7 bases at V and 12 bases at J, with 15 bases between. Germline V gene lookup returns CDR1 SGHAT and CDR2 FQNNGV. The CDR3 here is CASKSGPGKLFF. The CDR3 DNA is TGTGCCAGCAAATCCGGTCCGGGAAAGCTGTTTTTT.

The chain links TRBV2 to TRBJ1-1, with TRBD1 matching over 7 bases. This CDR3 is 15 amino acids long. In germline, CDR1 is SNHLY, CDR2 FYNNEI. V lost 6 bases to trimming and J lost 1 base; unmatched junction nucleotides: 8. The CDR3 spells CASRVQGVANTEAFF. CDR3 sequence (DNA): TGTGCCAGCAGAGTTCAGGGGGTAGCGAACACTGAAGCTTTCTTT.

On this clone: One end of the junction is discordant with germline, which a read error may explain. The chain carries TRBV3-1 (or the pseudogene TRBV3-2) and TRBJ2-6; tentative D call: TRBD1 (5 bases). Germline CDR1 LGHDT, CDR2 YNNKEL (reference sequence). The CDR3 has 19 residues. The CDR3 region has the DNA TGTGCCAGCAGTCAAGATCCCGGCAGGGAAACCCCCGGGGCCAACGTCCTGACTTTC. This sequence encodes CASSQDPGRETPGANVLTF.

The rearrangement joins TRBV3-1 (or the pseudogene TRBV3-2) to TRBJ1-3; TRBD1 aligns across 9 bases. Looked up from germline, CDR1 is LGHDT and CDR2 is YNNKEL (reference sequence). CDR3 length: 16 residues. Unmatched junction bases numbered 5, after V lost 3 bases and J lost 2 bases. The CDR3 loop reads CASSHSRTGAGNTIYF. The CDR3 DNA sequence: TGTGCCAGCAGCCACTCCCGGACAGGGGCTGGAAACACCATATATTTT.

The V call is TRBV9, the J call TRBJ1-2, with D perhaps matching TRBD1 (5 bases). CDR3 length: 15 amino acids. V lost 4 bases, J lost 0 bases, and 13 bases lay in between. CDR1 is SGDLS and CDR2 is YYNGEE in the germline V gene. CDR3 sequence: CASSPGGISNYGYTF. CDR3 nucleotide sequence: TGTGCCAGCAGCCCCGGGGGGATATCTAACTATGGCTACACCTTC.

J is TRBJ1-5 and V is TRBV4-3; 8 bases fit TRBD1. From germline, CDR1 is LGHNA and CDR2 YSLEER. The V and J ends lost 0 bases and 3 bases, in that order; junction bases with no gene match: 10. This CDR3 is 18 amino acids long. The CDR3 sequence is CASSQDVSSQGDNQPQHF. CDR3 nucleotides: TGCGCCAGCAGCCAAGATGTCAGTTCACAGGGGGACAATCAGCCCCAGCATTTT.

The chain is built from TRBV24-1 and TRBJ2-5; D perhaps matches TRBD1 (5 bases). The CDR3 length is 12 residues. Germline CDR1 reads KGHDR; CDR2 reads SFDVKD. V was pared by 8 bases and J by 5 bases, with 11 bases between. CDR3 protein: CATKQDSETQYF. The DNA of the CDR3 is TGTGCCACCAAACAGGATTCGGAGACCCAGTACTTC.

Only one count was recorded for this clone. This chain links TRBV7-2 with TRBJ2-1; 8 positions agree with TRBD2. V trimming: 3 bases; J trimming: 6 bases; junction bases outside the gene matches: 7. The length of the CDR3 is 15 residues. Germline V gene sequence: CDR1 SGHTA, CDR2 FQGNSA. CDR3 in amino acids: CASSLTAGVGNEQFF. The CDR3 coding sequence is TGTGCCAGCAGCTTGACAGCGGGAGTGGGCAATGAGCAGTTCTTC.

The chain joins TRBV28 to TRBJ1-1; TRBD1 matches 8 bases. The CDR3 contains 17 residues. Germline CDR1 MDHEN, CDR2 SYDVKM. V lost 5 bases and J lost 8; bases outside the gene matches: 19. This chain's CDR3 is CASSAAGTGSKRGEAFF. In DNA form, the CDR3 reads TGTGCCAGCAGTGCGGCCGGGACAGGCAGTAAAAGGGGGGAAGCTTTCTTT.

This clone was counted between two and nine times. This chain uses TRBV7-2 with TRBJ2-7; 9 bases map to TRBD1. The CDR3 is 15 residues long. The germline gives CDR1 SGHTA, CDR2 FQGNSA. The V gene end was trimmed by 0 bases and the J gene end by 6 bases; junction bases not matched to a gene: 6. The CDR3 DNA reads TGTGCCAGCAGCTTAGCGGGGACAGGGCTACGCGAGCAGTACTTC. This encodes CASSLAGTGLREQYF. Variable domain in full (rest from reference TRBV7-2 and TRBJ2-7): GAGVSQSPSNKVTEKGKDVELRCDPISGHTALYWYRQSLGQGLEFLIYFQGNSAPDKSGLPSDRFSAERTGGSVSTLTIQRTQQEDSAVYLCASSLAGTGLREQYFGPGTRLTVT.

The chain links TRBV5-6 to TRBJ2-3; tentatively, D is TRBD1 (6 bases). The CDR3 loop spans 14 amino acids. Trimming stripped 0 bases from V and 2 bases from J, with 7 bases between. CDR1 and CDR2 (germline): SGHDT, YYEEEE. The CDR3 coding sequence is TGTGCCAGCAGCTTGGCAGGGGACACAGATACGCAGTATTTT. It yields the protein CASSLAGDTDTQYF.

The CDR3, as DNA: TGTGCCAGCAGCTCGACAGGTCTCTACGAGCAGTACTTC. Its protein is CASSSTGLYEQYF. The chain couples TRBV5-4 to TRBJ2-7; D perhaps matches TRBD1 (6 bases). There are 13 residues in the CDR3. The germline V gene has CDR1 SGHNT and CDR2 YYREEE (reference sequence). V was pared by 3 bases and J by 3 bases, with 10 bases between. Using reference TRBV5-4 and TRBJ2-7 for the parts outside the CDR3, the full variable domain is ETGVTQSPTHLIKTRGQQVTLRCSSQSGHNTVSWYQQALGQGPQFIFQYYREEENGRGNFPPRFSGLQFPNYSSELNVNALELDDSALYLCASSSTGLYEQYFGPGTRLTVT.

This chain uses TRBV7-9 with TRBJ1-6; TRBD1 agrees at 7 bases. The CDR3 has 14 residues. V lost 6 bases, J lost 7 bases, and 6 bases stayed unmatched. Germline V lookup: CDR1 SEHNR, CDR2 FQNEAQ (reference sequence). The CDR3 reads CASRATGVNSPLHF. The CDR3, as DNA: TGTGCCAGCAGAGCAACAGGGGTAAATTCACCCCTCCACTTT.

The chain uses TRBV28 and TRBJ1-2, with 8 bases identical to TRBD1. Per the germline V gene, CDR1 is MDHEN and CDR2 is SYDVKM. The CDR3 contains 14 residues. With V trimmed by 6 bases and J by 8 bases, 11 bases remained unmatched. In DNA, the CDR3 is TGTGCCAGCAGCCGCCGGGACAGGCTTTGGGGCTACACCTTC. Amino acids: CASSRRDRLWGYTF.